This TCR beta chain emerged from a study of metastatic and nonmetastatic thyroid tumors. Study background: Comparison of repertoires was carried out across blood and tumor or nodule tissue from malignant and benign thyroid patients.

Germline loops: CDR1 KGHDR, CDR2 SFDVKD. The J segment lost 4 bases and the V segment lost 6 bases, leaving 7 bases of the junction unmatched. The CDR3 runs 14 residues. This clone turned up a few times. Every patient underwent thyroid surgery untreated. With MiXCR, TCRdb reprocessed the PCR reads. The sample includes tens of thousands of clones, about 22% of them seen just once. This clonotype was sampled from a female donor with papillary thyroid cancer or a benign thyroid nodule (not recorded which). Some clones in this sample may be carry-over from other donors' samples. The material sequenced was tumor tissue. This chain joins TRBV24-1 and TRBJ1-2; TRBD1 matches 7 bases. The CDR3 reads CATSWAGGSYGYTF. The DNA for the CDR3 is TGTGCCACCAGTTGGGCAGGGGGTTCCTATGGCTACACCTTC.